The sequence of this T cell receptor beta chain was determined in a study of human T cells and chemical hapten exposure (dated by TCRdb to the early 2020s). With regard to the full study: For sensitization, 2% DPC in acetone was applied to a 2 cm by 2 cm area of upper inner arm skin. Patch testing was done on the upper back using Finn chambers containing 0.01% DPC, and results were scored after 6 days according to International Contact Dermatitis Research Group standards. Roughly 30 alopecia patients provided blood for TCR sequencing at one to four time points (pre-sensitization, 2, 6 and 24 weeks). Blood was sampled from patients pre-sensitization (week 0) and at 2, 6 and about 24 weeks after DPC sensitization. Alopecia areata with under or over 50% scalp involvement, alopecia totalis and alopecia universalis were represented in the patient cohort, which was mostly female. Libraries were pooled for sequencing, and per-sample TCR yields varied mainly because of small differences in library volumes within the pool. Throughout the study period of 20 to 30 weeks, patients also received therapeutic DPC doses to the scalp every week. Peripheral blood TCR repertoire changes were tracked in vivo in alopecia patients during primary and secondary sensitization to the hapten diphenylcyclopropenone (DPC).

What the research found in general, with its limitations: No change with DPC sensitization was found in the number of TCRs above 1 in 1000 frequency, and no evidence of global repertoire structure alterations was found. Patch test score was positively correlated with the number of PT1 expanded TCRs, with significance at thresholds 8, 16 and 32 but not at 4. Alopecia, a presumed autoimmune disease, was present in all patients, so the immune response of the patients might differ from that of healthy individuals. Significantly more large CDR3 similarity clusters were formed by expanded TCRs than by pre-sensitization or healthy control sets, consistent with antigen-driven responses. Repeated subsampling changed both the strength of the expansion versus patch-test correlation and the threshold at which the correlation became significant.

Receptor amplification or capture employed RACE. Data came from a NextSeq 500. During library preparation, unique molecular identifiers were attached to individual cDNA molecules so that TCRs could be counted in a quantitative, reproducible way. Both TCR alpha and TCR beta chains were sequenced from each blood RNA sample. In the paper's pipeline: Samples had a median of about 90,000 TCRs, with a range from roughly 23,224 to 750,000. V, J and CDR3 annotation of the TCR reads was carried out using the Decombinator software suite. For the PS versus PT1 abundance plots, all samples were subsampled to the same number of TCRs (28,000). TCRs were defined as expanded if absent before sensitization and observed at least eight times at the 2-week time point. TCRdb applied fastp at Q25 and MiXCR to the public reads, then kept only in-frame beta chains. Entries that share a CDR3 protein sequence are merged under the most common genes and DNA. Here the V and J calls rest on TCRdb's processing, not on the authors' analysis. The sample table holds fewer than 140,000 distinct CDR3 sequences, of which about 12% were seen once. The top ten clonotypes cover about 1.6% of the sample.

As to this clonotype: Its recognized antigen is unknown. Nothing much larger sits one base from this clone, and base qualities are not available.

The intended sense of this specimen's time point label: pre-sensitization, week 0. This sample's treatment or condition label indicates: therapeutic diphenylcyclopropenone sensitization with weekly scalp DPC. At every patch-test visit, the blood draw took place before the patch test was put on. Patients were considered eligible if aged 18 to 70, diagnosed with alopecia and deemed suitable for DPC therapy, and patients were excluded if pregnant. Unfractionated whole blood was collected in Tempus Blood RNA tubes, and total RNA was extracted from that blood. The CDR3 sequence holds 16 residues, the cysteine and phenylalanine included. The CDR3 DNA has 48 bases and is translated from base 1. The germline V gene provides CDR1 MNHEY and CDR2 SVGAGI. Trimming takes 5 bases from V and 2 bases from J, and the germline ends sit 17 bases apart.

The sequence joins TRBV6-5 to TRBJ2-3, and possibly TRBD2, on 6 matching bases. This clonotype was obtained from a woman between 45 and 60 years old with alopecia areata. Some clones in this sample may be carry-over from other donors' samples. The sample here was whole blood, taken in connection with sensitization to the hapten diphenylcyclopropenone (DPC). The CDR3 reads CASSGQDQDYTDTQYF. In nucleotides, the sequence is TGTGCCAGCAGTGGTCAGGACCAGGACTACACAGATACGCAGTATTTT.